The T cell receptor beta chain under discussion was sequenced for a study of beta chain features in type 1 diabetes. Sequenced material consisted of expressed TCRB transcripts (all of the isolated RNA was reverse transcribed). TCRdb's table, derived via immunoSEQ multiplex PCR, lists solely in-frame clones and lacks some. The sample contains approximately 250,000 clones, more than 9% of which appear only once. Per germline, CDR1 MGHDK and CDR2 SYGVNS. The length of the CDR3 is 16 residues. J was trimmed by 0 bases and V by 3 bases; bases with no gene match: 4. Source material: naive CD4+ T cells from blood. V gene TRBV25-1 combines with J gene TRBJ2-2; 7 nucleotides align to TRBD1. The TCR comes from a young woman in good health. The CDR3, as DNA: TGTGCCAGCAGTGACCCAACAGGGGCGAACACCGGGGAGCTGTTTTTT. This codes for CASSDPTGANTGELFF.